The 11 T cell receptor beta chains below were found in one sample sequenced in a study of chemoradiotherapy in HPV16-positive cancers. Repertoires were generated with immunoSEQ multiplex PCR, while TCRdb's copy carries only in-frame clones and drops some. In the table there are 9,500 to 15,000 clones, about nine tenths of which are singletons. Sequences were derived from blood, sampled from a patient who underwent chemoradiotherapy. These receptors came from a human donor with HPV-associated anogenital cancer.

The CDR3 coding sequence is TGTGCCAGCAGCTATCGGGCAGTTAATTCACCCCTCCACTTT. Its protein product is CASSYRAVNSPLHF. V is TRBV9 and J is TRBJ1-6, with D hard to call. V was shortened by 4 bases and J by 6 bases, with 11 bases between the two germline ends. Germline loops: CDR1 SGDLS, CDR2 YYNGEE. The CDR3 spans 14 residues.

The chain recombines TRBV7-9 with TRBJ2-2; D is ambiguous. The CDR3 consists of 15 residues. Germline V gives CDR1 SEHNR, CDR2 FQNEAQ (reference sequence). The ends were cut back, 2 bases at V and 8 bases at J, with 15 bases in the middle. CDR3 protein: CASSLTPVIPGELFF. CDR3 in DNA: TGTGCCAGCAGCTTAACGCCTGTAATTCCTGGGGAGCTGTTTTTT.

The chain is built from TRBV5-1 and TRBJ2-1; unclear D gene. Trimming shortened V by 0 bases and J by 0 bases, and 7 bases separated the two germline ends. The germline CDR1 and CDR2 sequences are SGHRS and YFSETQ. This CDR3 has 15 amino acids. The CDR3, as DNA: TGCGCCAGCAGCTTGGAGGCGAGCTCCTACAATGAGCAGTTCTTC. This codes for CASSLEASSYNEQFF.

CDR3 sequence reads: CASRKGGSETQYF. DNA of the CDR3: TGTGCCAGCAGAAAAGGGGGTTCAGAGACCCAGTACTTC. The chain carries TRBV6-5 and TRBJ2-5; D may be TRBD1 (6 bases). CDR1 is MNHEY and CDR2 is SVGAGI in the germline V gene. The germline V and J ends were trimmed by 6 bases and 4 bases, with 12 bases remaining between them. CDR3 length: 13 residues.

This chain joins TRBV4-1 and TRBJ2-1; D possibly matches TRBD1 or TRBD2 (6 bases each). Deletions cut 0 bases from V and 0 bases from J, with 12 bases between. The germline V gene encodes CDR1 MGHRA and CDR2 YSYEKL. The CDR3 is 17 residues long. DNA for the CDR3: TGCGCCAGCAGCCAAGATCAACGGGGGCACTCCTACAATGAGCAGTTCTTC. Its translation: CASSQDQRGHSYNEQFF.

The J gene is TRBJ1-1, the V gene TRBV27; the D is unclear. The CDR3 is made up of 13 amino acids. Germline V gene lookup returns CDR1 MNHEY and CDR2 SMNVEV (reference sequence). Between the trimmed V and J ends, which lost 5 bases and 5 bases, there was a span of 12 bases. The CDR3 DNA reads as TGTGCCAGCAGTGCCCGGGGAGGTACTGAAGCTTTCTTT. Translating gives CASSARGGTEAFF.

This chain uses TRBV4-3 with TRBJ1-2, with 10 bases that match TRBD1. Losses at the gene ends were 0 bases for V and 6 bases for J; bases not matched to a gene: 4. CDR1 and CDR2 (germline): LGHNA, YSLEER. There are 15 residues in the CDR3. The CDR3: CASSQDRGTGDGYTF. The CDR3 DNA reads TGCGCCAGCAGCCAAGATAGAGGGACAGGGGATGGCTACACCTTC.

The rearrangement uses TRBV11-1 and TRBJ2-2; possible D gene TRBD1, 6 bases. V lost 4 bases and J 0 bases, leaving 12 bases between the germline ends. There are 16 residues in the CDR3. Germline CDR1 reads SGHAT; CDR2 reads FQDESV (reference sequence). CDR3 nucleotides: TGTGCCAGCAGCTCACCATGGACAGCGAACACCGGGGAGCTGTTTTTT. It specifies CASSSPWTANTGELFF.

DNA of the CDR3: TGCGCCAGCAGCACGGGACAGGGGCTGGGGGAGACCCAGTACTTC. Translating gives CASSTGQGLGETQYF. The genes are TRBV5-1 and TRBJ2-5; 10 bases fit TRBD1. This CDR3 has 15 residues. CDR1 SGHRS and CDR2 YFSETQ come from the germline V gene. J gave up 5 bases and V 4 bases, and 8 bases lay outside the gene matches.

CDR3: CASTQQTSGGYGEQFF. The CDR3, as DNA: TGTGCCAGCACACAGCAAACTAGCGGGGGGTACGGTGAGCAGTTCTTC. This chain connects TRBV6-6 to TRBJ2-1, with 12 bases aligning to TRBD2. This CDR3 comprises 16 residues. The germline V gene encodes CDR1 MNHNY and CDR2 SVGAGI (reference sequence). J gave up 9 bases and V 7 bases, and 13 bases lay outside the gene matches.

V and J are TRBV7-3 and TRBJ2-3; 8 nucleotides match TRBD1. The CDR3 has 13 residues. Germline V gene sequence: CDR1 SGHTA, CDR2 FQGTGA. Germline trimming cut 9 bases from V and 2 bases from J; bases unmatched to any gene: 4. This CDR3 is CASGTGSTDTQYF. CDR3 nucleotide sequence: TGTGCCAGTGGGACAGGTTCCACAGATACGCAGTATTTT. Full variable domain (remainder filled in from reference TRBV7-3 and TRBJ2-3): GAGVSQTPSNKVTEKGKYVELRCDPISGHTALYWYRQSLGQGPEFLIYFQGTGAADDSGLPNDRFFAVRPEGSVSTLKIQRTERGDSAVYLCASGTGSTDTQYFGPGTRLTVL.